The entry below describes one T cell receptor (beta chain). Authors' processing steps: Scientists estimated how many nucleated cells there were by amplifying reference gene primers. The method was immunoSEQ multiplex PCR; TCRdb's version includes in-frame clones alone and lacks a portion of them. V and J calls and clone size are those listed in that table; D and trimming were worked out from the DNA. The table shows about 43,000 clones, with 75% to 90% occurring only once. Germline V gene lookup returns CDR1 SGHVS and CDR2 FQNEAQ. The CDR3 runs 15 residues. The V and J ends lost 5 bases and 3 bases, in that order; junction bases with no gene match: 7. This sample was included in a study of blood T cell repertoires in COVID-19. About the study: Acute and convalescent COVID-19 samples came from the United States, Italy and Spain. The analysed material was cDNA or gDNA that came from T cells, B-cell-depleted T cells, or PBMCs.

This receptor was taken from a man between 60 and 75 years old with active COVID-19. Sequencing used peripheral blood. The chain links TRBV7-8 to TRBJ2-1; 7 bases are a match to TRBD1. CDR3 residues: CASSITGVLYNEQFF. CDR3 DNA sequence: TGTGCCAGCAGCATCACAGGGGTCCTCTACAATGAGCAGTTCTTC.